What follows are 21 T cell receptor beta chains derived from one specimen sequenced in a study of blood T cells in healthy people across ages (dated by TCRdb to between 2014 and 2017). The library was obtained by 5' RACE. A second about 7 to 12 cycle PCR used a sample-barcoded 5' primer and a J-beta primer mix. TCRdb reprocessing: public reads trimmed at Q25 with fastp, clones called with MiXCR, in-frame beta chains kept. Each record represents a unique CDR3 protein, reported with the most common genes and DNA among its rows. The sample contains 1.8 million or so distinct CDR3 sequences, about two fifths of them found a single time. The ten largest make up more than 20% of the sample. Material: blood. All receptors come from a human donor in good health.

This chain connects TRBV13 to TRBJ2-5; TRBD1 is a possible D gene (5 bases). This CDR3 comprises 16 residues. V lost 3 bases and J lost 11, with 25 bases in between. Germline CDR1 is PRHDT and CDR2 is FYEKMQ (reference sequence). CDR3 nucleotides: TGTGCCAGCAGCTTCCTAACCGACATGGAAGGGGAAGAGCAGTACTTC. This sequence encodes CASSFLTDMEGEEQYF.

This rearrangement joins TRBV20-1 to TRBJ2-1; 8 bases match TRBD1. This CDR3 contains 15 residues. The V segment lost 6 bases and the J segment 2 bases; nucleotides outside the gene matches: 9. Germline values: CDR1 DFQATT, CDR2 SNEGSKA (reference sequence). Here the CDR3 DNA reads TGCAGTGCCAGGGGGCTACAAAGAGCCTACAATGAGCAGTTCTTC. Amino acids: CSARGLQRAYNEQFF.

The table lists this clonotype with a few counts. This sequence joins TRBV20-1 and TRBJ2-7, with 7 bases lining up with TRBD2. The V and J ends lost 3 bases and 2 bases, in that order; junction bases with no gene match: 7. Germline V lookup: CDR1 DFQATT, CDR2 SNEGSKA (reference sequence). The CDR3 totals 14 residues. The DNA of the CDR3 is TGCAGTGCTAGGCGGCGGGGGAACACCTACGAGCAGTACTTC. Encoded protein: CSARRRGNTYEQYF.

This chain joins TRBV7-7 and TRBJ2-7, with 7 bases fitting TRBD2. The CDR3 covers 14 residues. After removal of 5 bases from V and 2 bases from J, the junction contained 6 bases not matched to a gene. Germline V gives CDR1 SSHAT, CDR2 FNYEAQ (reference sequence). This chain's CDR3 is CASSPSGDAYEQYF. In nucleotides, the CDR3 is TGTGCCAGCAGCCCCAGCGGGGACGCCTACGAGCAGTACTTC.

This clonotype came up a few times. This rearrangement joins TRBV7-2 to TRBJ2-1, with 7 positions matching TRBD2. The CDR3 length is 17 residues. The J segment lost 3 bases and the V segment lost 0 bases, leaving 8 bases of the junction unmatched. The germline V gene encodes CDR1 SGHTA and CDR2 FQGNSA. CDR3 sequence reads: CASSLAVASGVYNEQFF. The CDR3 bases are TGTGCCAGCAGCTTAGCTGTGGCTAGCGGTGTCTACAATGAGCAGTTCTTC.

The chain employs TRBV4-2 and TRBJ1-2; D is ambiguous. V lost 0 bases, J lost 1 base, and 15 bases lay in between. From germline, CDR1 is LGHNA and CDR2 YNFKEQ. The CDR3 loop spans 17 amino acids. The CDR3 spells CASSQDLGRTINYGYTF. CDR3 DNA sequence: TGTGCCAGCAGCCAAGATCTCGGCAGAACTATTAACTATGGCTACACCTTC.

The chain uses TRBV28 and TRBJ2-7; D gene ambiguous. The CDR3 loop spans 18 amino acids. Trimming removed 2 bases at V and 1 base at J, with 21 bases between. In germline, CDR1 is MDHEN, CDR2 SYDVKM. The CDR3 loop reads CASSLPTPGPKRSYEQYF. CDR3 nucleotide sequence: TGTGCCAGCAGTTTACCCACTCCCGGACCAAAAAGGTCCTACGAGCAGTACTTC. Full variable domain (outside the CDR3, taken from reference TRBV28 and TRBJ2-7): DVKVTQSSRYLVKRTGEKVFLECVQDMDHENMFWYRQDPGLGLRLIYFSYDVKMKEKGDIPEGYSVSREKKERFSLILESASTNQTSMYLCASSLPTPGPKRSYEQYFGPGTRLTVT.

The chain couples TRBV2 to TRBJ1-2; maybe TRBD1 (6 bases). CDR3 length equals 12 residues. CDR1 SNHLY and CDR2 FYNNEI come from the germline V gene. Trimming took off 1 base at V and 6 bases at J, with 6 bases between the two ends. CDR3 sequence reads: CASSEDRDGYTF. The CDR3 DNA reads as TGTGCCAGCAGTGAAGACAGGGATGGCTACACCTTC. The full variable domain, rest sourced from reference TRBV2 and TRBJ1-2, is EPEVTQTPSHQVTQMGQEVILRCVPISNHLYFYWYRQILGQKVEFLVSFYNNEISEKSEIFDDQFSVERPDGSNFTLKIRSTKLEDSAMYFCASSEDRDGYTFGSGTRLTVV.

Here the CDR3 reads CASSPYVRGLYGYTF. The CDR3 DNA reads as TGTGCCAGCAGCCCGTACGTCAGGGGATTATATGGCTACACCTTC. The chain joins TRBV5-6 to TRBJ1-2; TRBD1 might be the D (6 bases). Germline CDR1 is SGHDT and CDR2 is YYEEEE. The CDR3 spans 15 residues. Trimming removed 4 bases from V and 5 bases from J, with 18 bases in between.

The chain combines TRBV15 with TRBJ1-5, with D unclear. Germline V gene sequence: CDR1 LNHNV, CDR2 YYDKDF (reference sequence). This CDR3 spans 13 amino acids. V gave up 3 bases and J gave up 5 bases, with 8 bases separating them. CDR3 bases: TGTGCCACCAGCAGTGAGGGATATCAGCCCCAGCATTTT. Protein product: CATSSEGYQPQHF.

The rearrangement uses TRBV27 and TRBJ2-5, with D perhaps TRBD2 (7 bases). CDR3 length: 15 residues. The V end lost 3 bases, the J end lost 0 bases, and 11 bases lay between the germline ends. The germline CDR1 and CDR2 sequences are MNHEY and SMNVEV (reference sequence). The CDR3 region is CASSFGGPYQETQYF. The CDR3 DNA is TGTGCCAGCAGTTTCGGGGGGCCCTACCAAGAGACCCAGTACTTC.

As regards this clonotype: The junction departs from germline at one end; a sequencing error may be responsible. The rearrangement uses TRBV20-1 and TRBJ1-1, with D unresolved. This CDR3 contains 13 residues. Germline-derived CDR1 and CDR2 are DFQATT and SNEGSKA (reference sequence). This CDR3 reads CGARDQSYTEAFF. The CDR3 bases are TGCGGTGCTAGAGATCAATCCTACACTGAAGCTTTCTTT.

This clonotype has a count of ten or more. The rearrangement joins TRBV12-3 or TRBV12-4 to TRBJ2-1; no definite D call. The CDR3 consists of 12 residues. Trimming pared 2 bases from V and 7 bases from J, leaving 6 bases between. The CDR3 protein is CASSLRSNEQFF. The CDR3 DNA follows: TGTGCCAGCAGTTTAAGGTCGAATGAGCAGTTCTTC.

The V call is TRBV10-3, the J call TRBJ1-5; possibly TRBD1 for D (6 bases). The CDR3 runs 15 residues. CDR1 and CDR2 (germline): ENHRY, SYGVKD. With 0 bases removed from V and 6 bases from J, the gap between germline ends came to 12 bases. The CDR3 DNA reads TGTGCCATCAGTGAGTCGATTGGAGGGGGTCAGCCCCAGCATTTT. This gives the protein CAISESIGGGQPQHF.

Only a few counts were recorded for this clonotype. The V and J genes are TRBV20-1 and TRBJ2-5; the match to TRBD1 covers 12 bases. The CDR3 has 13 residues. CDR1 is DFQATT, CDR2 SNEGSKA, per germline (reference sequence). Trimming removed 6 bases from V and 4 bases from J; junction bases left unmatched: 3. The CDR3 bases are TGCAGTGCCGGGACAGGGGGCGCAGAGACCCAGTACTTC. Translating it yields CSAGTGGAETQYF.

This clonotype was counted only a few times. The chain carries TRBV15 and TRBJ2-1; D is unresolved. The CDR3 consists of 15 residues. From germline, CDR1 is LNHNV and CDR2 YYDKDF (reference sequence). V dropped 0 bases and J dropped 3 bases, with 9 bases sitting between them. CDR3 nucleotides: TGTGCCACCAGCAGAGATAAGACAATCTACAATGAGCAGTTCTTC. This codes for CATSRDKTIYNEQFF.

This chain connects TRBV4-3 to TRBJ1-1, with a weak D call TRBD1 (5 bases). The length of the CDR3 is 16 residues. V was cut by 1 base and J by 5 bases, with 17 bases left in between. Germline CDR1 is LGHNA and CDR2 is YSLEER. CDR3 bases: TGCGCCAGCAGCCAAGCTCCTCCGGGGGGACTGACTGAAGCTTTCTTT. It yields the protein CASSQAPPGGLTEAFF.

This clonotype was found a few times. The CDR3 sequence: CASSYSEGAAEAFF. In nucleotides, the CDR3 is TGTGCCAGCAGTTACTCGGAGGGGGCGGCGGAAGCTTTCTTT. The rearrangement joins TRBV6-5 to TRBJ1-1; 7 nucleotides line up with TRBD1. Germline CDR1 reads MNHEY; CDR2 reads SVGAGI. Unmatched junction bases numbered 6, after V lost 0 bases and J lost 8 bases. CDR3 size: 14 residues.

In this sample, this clonotype turned up a few times. The chain is built from TRBV29-1 and TRBJ1-2; tentatively, D is TRBD1 (5 bases). Germline CDR1 is SQVTM and CDR2 is ANQGSEA. The CDR3 contains 15 residues. V was pared by 6 bases and J by 1 base, with 18 bases between. CDR3 nucleotide sequence: TGCAGCGTCGTCGGCAGGGCGCGTTTTAACTATGGCTACACCTTC. Encoded protein: CSVVGRARFNYGYTF.

The chain is built from TRBV4-2 and TRBJ2-1, with D possibly being TRBD2 (5 bases). Trimming left V 2 bases short and J 8 bases short, with 13 bases between. This CDR3 is built from 14 residues. Per the germline V gene, CDR1 is LGHNA and CDR2 is YNFKEQ. The CDR3 DNA sequence: TGTGCCAGCAGCCAACAGCTAGCTGGCGATGAGCAGTTCTTC. This translates into CASSQQLAGDEQFF.

The CDR3 bases are TGTGCCAGCTACCGGGGTCCCAACTACAATGAGCAGTTCTTC. Amino acids: CASYRGPNYNEQFF. The V call is TRBV18, the J call TRBJ2-1; a weak D match, TRBD2 (5 bases). Germline V lookup: CDR1 KGHSH, CDR2 LQKENI. Trimming took 7 bases from V and 3 from J, leaving 13 bases between them. This CDR3 comprises 14 residues.